The 29 T cell receptor beta chains listed next were all sequenced from one sample in a study of blood T cell repertoires in COVID-19. Assay: immunoSEQ multiplex PCR; the TCRdb copy retains only in-frame clones and omits some. Of fewer than 80,000 clones detected, 90% appear once; the ten largest clones hold 6.9%. The sequenced material came from peripheral blood. Receptors originate from a human donor in a cohort sampled during active COVID-19.

The chain employs TRBV5-1 and TRBJ2-1; 7 bases map to TRBD2. CDR1 and CDR2 (germline): SGHRS, YFSETQ. This CDR3 comprises 15 residues. The V gene end was trimmed by 2 bases and the J gene end by 4 bases; junction bases not matched to a gene: 6. The DNA for the CDR3 is TGCGCCAGCAGCTTTCACGGGGGGAATTACAATGAGCAGTTCTTC. Its translation: CASSFHGGNYNEQFF.

The CDR3 nucleotides read TGTGCCAGCAGTGTAGGGGGATCATACAATGAGCAGTTCTTC. Translation gives CASSVGGSYNEQFF. The J gene is TRBJ2-1, the V gene TRBV25-1; possibly TRBD1 for D (6 bases). The germline V gene has CDR1 MGHDK and CDR2 SYGVNS. The V end lost 4 bases, the J end lost 4 bases, and 11 bases lay between the germline ends. This CDR3 spans 14 amino acids. Filled out from reference TRBV25-1 and TRBJ2-1, the complete variable domain reads EADIYQTPRYLVIGTGKKITLECSQTMGHDKMYWYQQDPGMELHLIHYSYGVNSTEKGDLSSESTVSRIRTEHFPLTLESARPSHTSQYLCASSVGGSYNEQFFGPGTRLTVL.

The chain uses TRBV24-1 and TRBJ2-6; 8 bases align to TRBD1. V dropped 9 bases and J dropped 0; count of bases not matched to a gene: 12. This CDR3 comprises 18 residues. Per germline, CDR1 KGHDR and CDR2 SFDVKD. CDR3 sequence reads: CATGGRTGISSGANVLTF. DNA of the CDR3: TGTGCCACCGGGGGGCGGACAGGGATCAGCTCTGGGGCCAACGTCCTGACTTTC.

This chain links TRBV5-1 with TRBJ2-5; 7 bases fit TRBD1. V trimming: 4 bases; J trimming: 4 bases; junction bases outside the gene matches: 4. From germline, CDR1 is SGHRS and CDR2 YFSETQ. This CDR3 is 13 amino acids long. The CDR3 bases are TGCGCCAGCAGCCTTGACAGGGCAGAGACCCAGTACTTC. Translating it yields CASSLDRAETQYF.

The DNA for the CDR3 is TGTGCCAGCTCACTCAAGAACGGGGACGAGCAGTACTTC. This translates into CASSLKNGDEQYF. V is TRBV18 and J is TRBJ2-7, with a weak D call TRBD2 (5 bases). Germline-derived CDR1 and CDR2 are KGHSH and LQKENI. V was trimmed by 4 bases and J by 5 bases, leaving 12 bases between them. The CDR3 has 13 amino acids.

The J gene is TRBJ1-1, the V gene TRBV30; unclear D gene. The CDR3 is 12 residues long. The V and J ends lost 1 base and 0 bases respectively, with 3 bases between them. Germline loops: CDR1 GTSNPN, CDR2 SVGIG (reference sequence). CDR3 sequence reads: CAWSGMNTEAFF. CDR3 nucleotide sequence: TGTGCCTGGAGTGGTATGAACACTGAAGCTTTCTTT. The whole variable domain, remainder taken from reference TRBV30 and TRBJ1-1, is SQTIHQWPATLVQPVGSPLSLECTVEGTSNPNLYWYRQAAGRGLQLLFYSVGIGQISSEVPQNLSASRPQDRQFILSSKKLLLSDSGFYLCAWSGMNTEAFFGQGTRLTVV.

The V call is TRBV13, the J call TRBJ2-2; the D gene is possibly TRBD1 (6 bases). There are 18 residues in the CDR3. Germline V gene sequence: CDR1 PRHDT, CDR2 FYEKMQ (reference sequence). The germline V and J ends were trimmed by 1 base and 4 bases, with 19 bases remaining between them. DNA of the CDR3: TGTGCCAGCAGCTTAGAGGTGTGGGACACACGAGGCACCGGGGAGCTGTTTTTT. Translated, it gives CASSLEVWDTRGTGELFF.

The count of this clone is one. CDR3 sequence: CASSHNDPPFTAMNTEAFF. As DNA, the CDR3 is TGTGCCAGCAGTCATAACGACCCCCCTTTTACAGCCATGAACACTGAAGCTTTCTTT. V gene TRBV6-6 combines with J gene TRBJ1-1; D remains ambiguous. Germline assignment: CDR1 MNHNY and CDR2 SVGAGI (reference sequence). The CDR3 spans 19 residues. Trimming removed 5 bases at V and 0 bases at J, with 25 bases between.

The chain recombines TRBV21-1 with TRBJ1-2; the table's D gene call, TRBD1, was not cross checked with the DNA. TRBV21-1 is tagged as a pseudogene. The CDR3 is 15 amino acids. DNA for the CDR3: TGTGCCAGCAGCAAAGGTTGGGGCAGTTCGGATGGCTACACCTTC. Encoded protein: CASSKGWGSSDGYTF.

In nucleotides, the CDR3 is TGTGCCAGCAGCCCGGGAACGAGGGGGCACGGTGAAGCTTTCTTT. This translates into CASSPGTRGHGEAFF. The chain uses TRBV3-1 (or the pseudogene TRBV3-2) and TRBJ1-1; TRBD1 aligns across 7 bases. The V gene end was trimmed by 4 bases and the J gene end by 7 bases; junction bases not matched to a gene: 12. Germline V gene data show CDR1 as LGHDT and CDR2 as YNNKEL (reference sequence). CDR3 length: 15 residues.

This clone was seen a single time. One end of the junction varies from germline; a read error may be responsible. Other DNA sequences from this sample encode an identical CDR3 as well. The chain joins TRBV6-1 to TRBJ1-4; D is undetermined. The germline V gene has CDR1 MNHNS and CDR2 SASEGT. CDR3 length equals 12 residues. The CDR3 DNA reads as TGTGCCAGCAGCGAAGTTCGGGAGAAACTGTTTTTT. It specifies CASSEVREKLFF.

This sequence joins TRBV7-6 and TRBJ2-7; 9 nucleotides align to TRBD1. This CDR3 region has 16 residues. J gave up 4 bases and V 3 bases, and 10 bases lay outside the gene matches. CDR1 SGHVS and CDR2 FNYEAQ come from the germline V gene. The CDR3 nucleotides are TGTGCCAGCAGCTTCTCCAAAGAGACAGGGGGTTACGAGCAGTACTTC. Its protein is CASSFSKETGGYEQYF. Full variable domain (rest looked up from reference TRBV7-6 and TRBJ2-7): GAGVSQSPRYKVTKRGQDVALRCDPISGHVSLYWYRQALGQGPEFLTYFNYEAQQDKSGLPNDRFSAERPEGSISTLTIQRTEQRDSAMYRCASSFSKETGGYEQYFGPGTRLTVT.

This CDR3 reads CASRYAGGEQYF. For the CDR3, the DNA is TGTGCCAGCAGGTACGCCGGGGGCGAGCAGTACTTC. The chain recombines TRBV6-6 with TRBJ2-7; D is possibly TRBD2 (6 bases). The CDR3 extends over 12 amino acids. From germline, CDR1 is MNHNY and CDR2 SVGAGI (reference sequence). V lost 6 bases and J 6 bases, leaving 12 bases between the germline ends.

This chain joins TRBV5-1 and TRBJ2-6; D is ambiguous. Germline V gene sequence: CDR1 SGHRS, CDR2 YFSETQ. V shed 4 bases and J shed 0 bases, with 8 bases lying between them. The CDR3 is 15 amino acids. The CDR3 region has the DNA TGCGCCAGCAGCCCCCTAGTCTCTGGGGCCAACGTCCTGACTTTC. Protein: CASSPLVSGANVLTF.

The chain joins TRBV7-9 to TRBJ1-2; 7 nucleotides align to TRBD1. With V trimmed by 5 bases and J by 4 bases, 10 bases remained unmatched. Germline CDR1 is SEHNR and CDR2 is FQNEAQ (reference sequence). CDR3 length: 15 residues. The CDR3 sequence is CASSPTTGTAYGYTF. The CDR3 coding sequence is TGTGCCAGCAGCCCCACCACCGGGACAGCCTATGGCTACACCTTC.

The chain has TRBV6-6 and TRBJ2-3; 9 positions agree with TRBD2. The CDR3 spans 16 residues. CDR1 is MNHNY, CDR2 SVGAGI, per germline (reference sequence). The V gene end was trimmed by 0 bases and the J gene end by 3 bases; junction bases not matched to a gene: 4. CDR3: CASSYSGGGDTDTQYF. In DNA, the CDR3 is TGTGCCAGCAGTTACTCGGGCGGGGGGGATACAGATACGCAGTATTTT.

The rearrangement uses TRBV12-3 or TRBV12-4 and TRBJ2-7; D gene unclear. The CDR3 runs to 13 residues. V gave up 1 base and J gave up 2 bases, with 6 bases separating them. The CDR3 sequence: CASSLGLPYEQYF. The CDR3 coding sequence is TGTGCCAGCAGTTTAGGGCTCCCCTACGAGCAGTACTTC.

The chain employs TRBV28 and TRBJ1-2; TRBD1 agrees at 9 bases. After removal of 7 bases from V and 6 bases from J, the junction contained 15 bases not matched to a gene. Germline V gives CDR1 MDHEN, CDR2 SYDVKM. This CDR3 spans 16 amino acids. CDR3 DNA sequence: TGTGCCAGCATCCCGGACAGGGGAGAAATCCCTCATGGCTACACCTTC. Translation: CASIPDRGEIPHGYTF.

The genes are TRBV15 and TRBJ2-1; TRBD2 agrees at 12 bases. CDR1 and CDR2 (germline): LNHNV, YYDKDF (reference sequence). This CDR3 is 19 amino acids long. The junction had 8 bases not matched to a gene; V was cut back by 2 bases and J by 0 bases. The CDR3 DNA reads as TGTGCCACCAGCAGAAGGACTAGCGGGGCCCGCAGCTCCTACAATGAGCAGTTCTTC. Its translation: CATSRRTSGARSSYNEQFF.

The chain uses TRBV19 and TRBJ2-7, with 7 bases fitting TRBD2. After removal of 7 bases from V and 2 bases from J, the junction contained 8 bases not matched to a gene. The CDR3 length is 14 residues. Germline V gene lookup returns CDR1 LNHDA and CDR2 SQIVND (reference sequence). DNA for the CDR3: TGTGCCAGTAACCCCGGGGGAGGGGCCTACGAGCAGTACTTC. It specifies CASNPGGGAYEQYF.

The CDR3 nucleotides are TGTGCCAGCTCACCGCCCTCCAGGAACAGGGATGGCGAGCAGTACTTC. Residues: CASSPPSRNRDGEQYF. The chain is built from TRBV18 and TRBJ2-7, with a tentative D call TRBD1 (6 bases). This CDR3 is built from 16 residues. V lost 3 bases and J lost 6, with 21 bases in between. Germline CDR1 and CDR2: KGHSH and LQKENI.

The chain couples TRBV28 to TRBJ2-7, with D tentatively TRBD2 (7 bases). V lost 6 bases, J lost 3 bases, and 18 bases lay in between. CDR3 length: 15 amino acids. Germline values: CDR1 MDHEN, CDR2 SYDVKM. CDR3 loop: CASSRGGADSYEQYF. For the CDR3, the DNA is TGTGCCAGCAGCCGAGGGGGGGCGGATAGCTACGAGCAGTACTTC.

V is TRBV4-1 and J is TRBJ2-2, with 7 nucleotides matching TRBD1. This CDR3 contains 16 residues. The germline CDR1 and CDR2 sequences are MGHRA and YSYEKL. The ends lost 0 bases at V and 4 bases at J; junction bases unmatched: 5. Written as DNA, the CDR3 is TGCGCCAGCAGCCAAGAACGGGGACAGTTCACCGGGGAGCTGTTTTTT. It translates to CASSQERGQFTGELFF.

The chain carries TRBV10-3 and TRBJ1-2; D may be TRBD1 (5 bases). V was clipped by 7 bases and J by 6 bases, with 21 bases between them. There are 15 residues in the CDR3. The germline CDR1 and CDR2 sequences are ENHRY and SYGVKD. This CDR3 reads CAITRGAAGENGYTF. The CDR3 region has the DNA TGTGCCATCACTCGTGGAGCTGCGGGGGAAAATGGCTACACCTTC.

The V gene is TRBV19, the J gene TRBJ2-6, with 8 bases fitting TRBD1. The germline V gene encodes CDR1 LNHDA and CDR2 SQIVND (reference sequence). The CDR3 spans 16 residues. Trimming cost V 3 bases and J 4 bases; bases outside gene matches: 5. The CDR3 nucleotides are TGTGCCAGTAGTATTCCCAGGGGGCAGGGGGCCAACGTCCTGACTTTC. Residues: CASSIPRGQGANVLTF.

The rearrangement uses TRBV12-5 and TRBJ2-2; 8 nucleotides agree with TRBD1. With 1 base clipped from V and 7 bases from J, the junction kept 5 bases outside the gene matches. Germline V gene sequence: CDR1 LGHNT, CDR2 FRNRAP. The CDR3 covers 15 residues. CDR3 nucleotide sequence: TGTGCTAGTGGTTTGGGACAGGGGAGAGTCGGGGAGCTGTTTTTT. Amino acid sequence: CASGLGQGRVGELFF.

V and J are TRBV18 and TRBJ1-1; possibly TRBD1 for D (5 bases). Trimming shortened V by 3 bases and J by 1 base, and 15 bases separated the two germline ends. The CDR3 loop spans 16 amino acids. From germline, CDR1 is KGHSH and CDR2 LQKENI. CDR3: CASSPPSTASNTEAFF. The DNA for the CDR3 is TGTGCCAGCTCACCCCCTTCGACAGCTTCGAACACTGAAGCTTTCTTT.

A single count supports this clone. The rearrangement uses TRBV9 and TRBJ1-1; 7 bases line up with TRBD1. Germline V CDR1 and CDR2: SGDLS, YYNGEE. The junction had 10 bases not matched to a gene; V was cut back by 5 bases and J by 3 bases. The CDR3 consists of 15 residues. The CDR3 protein is CASRGTGARDTEAFF. The CDR3 DNA follows: TGTGCCAGCAGGGGAACAGGGGCGAGGGACACTGAAGCTTTCTTT.

V gene TRBV20-1 combines with J gene TRBJ2-1, with TRBD2 matching 11 bases. This CDR3 is 20 amino acids long. Trimming removed 3 bases from V and 4 bases from J; junction bases left unmatched: 20. Germline assignment: CDR1 DFQATT and CDR2 SNEGSKA (reference sequence). This CDR3 reads CSASPRGQVQLAGVYNEQFF. The CDR3 coding sequence is TGCAGTGCTAGTCCCCGGGGCCAGGTGCAACTAGCGGGGGTGTACAATGAGCAGTTCTTC.